This T cell receptor (beta chain) is from a study of CD8+ T cells in alopecia areata. The study, taken as a whole, reports: Possibly because of HLA-related factors, TCR sharing was less clear across patients than in mice. Normal skin contains resident alphabeta T cells, and these are also sequenced in scalp samples. Affected lesional scalp, above all in alopecia totalis/universalis, was more clonal than normal scalp.

RNA was extracted and reverse transcribed into cDNA as the sequencing template. Method: immunoSEQ multiplex PCR; TCRdb's copy keeps in-frame clones and lacks some. The repertoire consists of more than 95,000 clones, with roughly two fifths occurring once and the leading ten covering around 1.4%. CDR3 length: 15 residues. V gave up 1 base and J gave up 6 bases, with 15 bases separating them. Germline CDR1 is LGHNA and CDR2 is YNFKEQ. Concerning this clone itself: Its antigen is not known.

Alopecia areata patients provided lesional scalp punch biopsies and peripheral blood, both collected for the study. The sequenced sample was CD4+ T cells sorted from blood. The chain combines TRBV4-2 with TRBJ1-2; a possible D gene is TRBD1 (6 bases). This TCR derives from a human donor with alopecia areata. CDR3 amino acids: CASSQVRTETNGYTF. The CDR3, as DNA: TGTGCCAGCAGCCAAGTAAGGACAGAAACCAATGGCTACACCTTC.